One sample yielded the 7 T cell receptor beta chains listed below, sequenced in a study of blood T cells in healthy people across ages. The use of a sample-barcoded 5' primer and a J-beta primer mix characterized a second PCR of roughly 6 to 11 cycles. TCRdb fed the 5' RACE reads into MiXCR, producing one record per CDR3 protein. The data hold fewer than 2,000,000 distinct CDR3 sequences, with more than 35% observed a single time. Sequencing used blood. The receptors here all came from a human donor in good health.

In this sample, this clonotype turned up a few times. The CDR3 loop reads CSARTGVDTEAFF. DNA for the CDR3: TGCAGTGCTAGGACCGGGGTGGACACTGAAGCTTTCTTT. This chain links TRBV20-1 with TRBJ1-1; D gene ambiguous. This CDR3 has 13 amino acids. The V end was cut by 3 bases, the J end by 3 bases, with 11 bases between. From germline, CDR1 is DFQATT and CDR2 SNEGSKA (reference sequence).

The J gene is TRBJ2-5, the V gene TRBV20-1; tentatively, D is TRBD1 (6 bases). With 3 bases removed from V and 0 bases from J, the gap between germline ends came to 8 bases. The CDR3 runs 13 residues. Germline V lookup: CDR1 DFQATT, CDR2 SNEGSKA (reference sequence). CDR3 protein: CSASQGYQETQYF. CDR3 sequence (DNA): TGCAGTGCTAGCCAGGGGTACCAAGAGACCCAGTACTTC.

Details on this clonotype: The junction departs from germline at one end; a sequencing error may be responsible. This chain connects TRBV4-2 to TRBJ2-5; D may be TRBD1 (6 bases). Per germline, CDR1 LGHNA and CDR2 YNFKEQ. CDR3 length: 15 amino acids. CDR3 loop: CANSQGGRTGETQYF. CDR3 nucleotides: TGTGCCAACAGCCAAGGGGGAAGAACGGGAGAGACCCAGTACTTC.

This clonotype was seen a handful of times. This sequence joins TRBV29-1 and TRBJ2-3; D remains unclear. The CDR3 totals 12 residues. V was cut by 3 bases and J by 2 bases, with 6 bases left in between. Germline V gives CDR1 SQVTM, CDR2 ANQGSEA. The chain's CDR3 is CSVDKTTDTQYF. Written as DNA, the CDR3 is TGCAGCGTTGATAAGACCACAGATACGCAGTATTTT.

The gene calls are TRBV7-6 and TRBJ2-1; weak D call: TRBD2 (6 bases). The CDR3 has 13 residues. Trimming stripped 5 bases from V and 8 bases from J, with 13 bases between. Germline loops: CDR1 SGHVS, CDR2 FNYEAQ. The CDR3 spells CASSPVGEDEQFF. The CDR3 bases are TGTGCCAGCAGCCCCGTGGGGGAGGATGAGCAGTTCTTC.

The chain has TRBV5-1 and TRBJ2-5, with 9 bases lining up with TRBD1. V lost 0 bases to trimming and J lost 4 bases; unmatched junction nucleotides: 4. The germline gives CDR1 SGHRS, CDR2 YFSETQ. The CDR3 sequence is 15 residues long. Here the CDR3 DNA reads TGCGCCAGCAGCTTGGAGGGACAGGGCCGAGAGACCCAGTACTTC. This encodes CASSLEGQGRETQYF.

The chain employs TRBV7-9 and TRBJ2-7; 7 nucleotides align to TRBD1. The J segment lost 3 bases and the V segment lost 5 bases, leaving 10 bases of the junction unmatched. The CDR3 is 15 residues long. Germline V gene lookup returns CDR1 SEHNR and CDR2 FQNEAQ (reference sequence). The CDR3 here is CASSPGDRALYEQYF. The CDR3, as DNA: TGTGCCAGCAGCCCAGGTGACAGGGCACTCTACGAGCAGTACTTC.